One T cell receptor beta chain is described in this entry. This clonotype was observed a few times. The antigen it recognizes is unknown. The record has no base qualities; no much larger clone is one base away. The data stem from a study of T-cell memory formation after mild COVID-19 (dated by TCRdb to the early 2020s). About the study as a whole: Most TCR sequence clusters were specific to one of the two donors. In a couple of donors, T-cell clones that expanded and contracted after mild COVID-19 were tracked by sequencing TCRalpha and TCRbeta repertoires over time. Two young, previously healthy adult volunteers, one female and one male, were included in the cohort. Beyond this particular receptor, the publication reports: Contracting CD4+ clones were located mainly in the CM and EM memory subsets, whereas CD8+ clones were found to be enriched in EMRA. The study included only a couple of mild cases, and larger cohorts that include severe cases with pre-infection samples were judged to be necessary. Some responding clones were detected in pre-infection memory, suggesting pre-existing cross-reactive memory T cells joined the SARS-CoV-2 response. Whether the second-wave clones peaking on day 37 were SARS-CoV-2 specific was not confirmed. Balanced CD4/CD8 phenotypes were observed for clones contracting from day 15 to 85, whereas a bias towards CD4+ was observed for a second wave of clones expanding from day 15 to 37.

Ficoll-Paque density gradient centrifugation was the method used to isolate PBMCs. TCRdb names Illumina NovaSeq 6000 as the instrument used. Using 5'RACE with constant-segment primers, TCRalpha and TCRbeta cDNA libraries were constructed, with sample barcodes and unique molecular identifiers added in the process. Trizol reagent was used to extract RNA from every sample. Library amplification was performed in two PCR steps, and a second sample barcode and Illumina TruSeq adapters were introduced in the second step. Libraries were sequenced on an Illumina NovaSeq with 2 x 150 bp paired-end reads. In the source study's methods: Demultiplexing of reads and collapsing into UMI-guided consensus sequences were performed with migec v1.2.7. Using mixcr v2.1.11, UMI consensuses were aligned to TRA and TRB V and J templates and then assembled into clonotypes. Clonotypes were classified as expanded or contracted when called significant by both edgeR and NoisET, with noise models trained on biological replicates. For edgeR calls, the thresholds were a false discovery rate-adjusted p below 0.01 and a log2 fold-change of 1. As an exploratory analysis of dynamics, PCA with hierarchical clustering was applied to max-normalized trajectories of the 1000 most abundant clonotypes. Separately sequenced CD4+ and CD8+ repertoires were used to assign the CD4 or CD8 phenotype of responding clones. TCRdb trimmed public reads at Q25 via fastp, called clones via MiXCR and kept in-frame beta chains. Entries that share a CDR3 protein sequence are merged under the most common genes and DNA. The V and J calls were not made by the authors but by TCRdb's processing. The sample table lists 150,000 to 200,000 distinct CDR3 sequences, about 15% of them with a count of one. The ten largest make up roughly 15% of the sample.

Here V drops 4 bases and J drops 4 bases, and the junction holds 9 bases not matched to any gene. The CDR3 contains 15 residues, cysteine and phenylalanine counted. Only the CDR3 DNA is retained, 45 bases long and in frame from the first base. The sequence came from an adult woman who had mild COVID-19 (a few samples of this study predate the infection). The sample titles of this study are shuffled in the database, so cell type and time point are left out; the donor was told from shared clones. This chain joins TRBV12-3 or TRBV12-4 to TRBJ1-2, and 7 junctional nucleotides match TRBD1. Input material: PBMCs or a T cell subset sorted from them (not recorded which). The CDR3 is CASSSLSTGPYGYTF. At the DNA level, the sequence is TGTGCCAGCAGTTCCCTATCGACAGGGCCCTATGGCTACACCTTC.